This T cell receptor (beta chain) was recovered during a study of OX40 agonist ivuxolimab in advanced cancers. Data came from immunoSEQ multiplex PCR; TCRdb stores just in-frame clones and leaves some out. The data show over 50,000 clones, approximately 86% seen once. The TCR sequence derives from an adult with an advanced solid tumor such as melanoma, head and neck, liver or kidney cancer. Sequencing used CD4+ or CD8+ T cells sorted from blood, obtained in a trial of the OX40 agonist ivuxolimab.

The CDR3 DNA reads TGTGCCAGCAGCTCCTGGAGAGCGGGGGGCTCTAGCAATGAGCAGTTCTTC. Translation gives CASSSWRAGGSSNEQFF. This rearrangement joins TRBV7-3 to TRBJ2-1; 9 bases fit TRBD2. The CDR3 is made up of 17 amino acids. The germline V gene has CDR1 SGHTA and CDR2 FQGTGA. V dropped 4 bases and J dropped 6; count of bases not matched to a gene: 13.